This TCR beta chain came from a study of lymphopenia after photon versus proton radiotherapy. Here immunoSEQ multiplex PCR was the method, and the copy in TCRdb shows in-frame clones only, minus some. This table holds tens of thousands of clones, around four fifths found once. The ends were cut back, 1 base at V and 5 bases at J, with 17 bases in the middle. This CDR3 spans 16 amino acids. Germline lookup yields CDR1 LGHNA and CDR2 YNFKEQ. The starting material was peripheral blood, obtained from a patient treated with photon-based radiotherapy. The TCR comes from a man in his fifties with gastric cancer. The V gene is TRBV4-2, the J gene TRBJ1-2; no clear D gene. CDR3 region: CASSQAGPKGEYGYTF. Here the CDR3 DNA reads TGTGCCAGCAGCCAAGCTGGCCCTAAGGGTGAATATGGCTACACCTTC.